This T cell receptor beta chain comes out of a study of blood T cell repertoires in COVID-19. Sequenced by immunoSEQ multiplex PCR; TCRdb stores in-frame clones only, minus some. Here the sample spans 140,000 to 150,000 clones, around four fifths being singletons. The V gene's germline CDR1 is ENHRY and CDR2 SYGVKD. V lost 4 bases and J lost 3, with 12 bases in between. The CDR3 sequence is 14 residues long. Input material: peripheral blood. The chain links TRBV10-3 to TRBJ1-2; D call uncertain. The TCR comes from a human donor in a cohort sampled during active COVID-19. The CDR3 DNA follows: TGTGCCATCAGTGCCTGGGGAGGTTACTATGGCTACACCTTC. Its translation is CAISAWGGYYGYTF.